This TCR beta chain is from a study of technical replicates of blood from a handful of donors. The assay was immunoSEQ multiplex PCR, and TCRdb's table has in-frame clones only and misses some. In the table there are over 55,000 clones, approximately 87% of which are singletons. CDR3 size: 15 residues. CDR1 is SGHDT and CDR2 is YYEEEE in the germline V gene. V lost 4 bases and J lost 3; bases outside the gene matches: 9. This TCR was sampled from a human donor in good health. Some clones in this sample may be carry-over from other donors' samples. The sequenced material came from PBMCs. The chain links TRBV5-6 to TRBJ1-2, with 7 bases aligning to TRBD1. The CDR3 bases are TGTGCCAGCAGCCACAGGACAGGACCTTACTATGGCTACACCTTC. Translated, it gives CASSHRTGPYYGYTF.